This passage covers 2 T cell receptor beta chains from one sample sequenced in a study of neoadjuvant anti-PD-1 for oral cavity cancer. The protocol was immunoSEQ multiplex PCR, while the TCRdb copy is restricted to in-frame clones and leaves out a portion. The sample consists of approximately 35,000 clones, approximately 90% of them appearing once. Specimen: PBMCs, collected before nivolumab (anti-PD-1) treatment. These receptors originate from a person aged 35-79 years with oral cavity squamous cell carcinoma.

The J gene is TRBJ1-1, the V gene TRBV6-1; possibly TRBD1 for D (5 bases). CDR1 and CDR2 from the germline V gene are MNHNS and SASEGT. The CDR3 runs to 14 residues. Trimming removed 4 bases at V and 1 base at J, with 10 bases between. The chain's CDR3 is CASSVSRANTEAFF. In DNA, the CDR3 is TGTGCCAGCAGTGTGAGCAGGGCGAACACTGAAGCTTTCTTT.

CDR3 DNA: TGTGCCACCAAGGGGGACAGGGTAAGCACCTATAATTCACCCCTCCACTTT. The encoded protein is CATKGDRVSTYNSPLHF. The rearrangement links TRBV15 to TRBJ1-6; 9 positions match TRBD1. The V gene end was trimmed by 7 bases and the J gene end by 2 bases; junction bases not matched to a gene: 9. This CDR3 comprises 17 residues. The germline CDR1 and CDR2 sequences are LNHNV and YYDKDF (reference sequence).